This T cell receptor (beta chain) was retrieved from a study of cytomegalovirus exposure and HLA in healthy donors. Study findings and constraints: Another analysis was done later, and it associated approximately 18,000 TCR beta sequences with HLA alleles at 0.05 false discovery rate. As immune exposure information, only CMV serostatus was available.

Turning to this clone: Its target is unknown.

PCR amplification relied on 60 Vbeta primers (plus 13 Jbeta primers). TCRdb's table, derived via immunoSEQ multiplex PCR, lists solely in-frame clones and lacks some. The data hold around 130,000 clones, with 81% observed a single time. Germline assignment: CDR1 MNHNY and CDR2 SVGAGI (reference sequence). This CDR3 is 13 amino acids long. The V gene lost 6 bases and the J gene lost 9 bases, with 17 bases spanning the gap. Sequences were obtained from PBMCs. The origin of this receptor is a man aged 18 to 35 in good health and CMV-seronegative. The chain couples TRBV6-6 to TRBJ1-1; TRBD1 might be the D (5 bases). The CDR3 here is CASREYRTDQAFF. The CDR3 DNA is TGTGCCAGCAGAGAATACAGGACCGACCAAGCTTTCTTT.